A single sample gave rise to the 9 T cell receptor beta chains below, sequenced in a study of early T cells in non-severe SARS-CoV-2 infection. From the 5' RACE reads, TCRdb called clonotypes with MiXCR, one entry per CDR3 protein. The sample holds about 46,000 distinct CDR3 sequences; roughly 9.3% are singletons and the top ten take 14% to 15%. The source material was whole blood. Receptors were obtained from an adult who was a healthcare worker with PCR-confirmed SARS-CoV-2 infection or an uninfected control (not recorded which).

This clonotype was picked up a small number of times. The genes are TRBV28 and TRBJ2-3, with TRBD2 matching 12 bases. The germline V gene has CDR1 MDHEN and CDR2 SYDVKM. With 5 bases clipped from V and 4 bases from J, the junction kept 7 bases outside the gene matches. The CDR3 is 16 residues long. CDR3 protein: CASSVILAGGADTQYF. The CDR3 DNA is TGTGCCAGCAGTGTAATACTAGCGGGAGGCGCAGATACGCAGTATTTT.

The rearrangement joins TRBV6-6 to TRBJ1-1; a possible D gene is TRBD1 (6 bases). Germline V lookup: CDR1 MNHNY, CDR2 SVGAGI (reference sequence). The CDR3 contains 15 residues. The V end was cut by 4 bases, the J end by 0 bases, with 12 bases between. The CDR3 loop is CASSSEQGLNTEAFF. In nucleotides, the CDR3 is TGTGCCAGCAGTTCCGAACAGGGCTTGAACACTGAAGCTTTCTTT.

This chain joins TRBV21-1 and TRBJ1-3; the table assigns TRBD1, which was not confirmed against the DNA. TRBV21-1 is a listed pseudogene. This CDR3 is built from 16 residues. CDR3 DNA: TGTGCCAGCAGCTCCTTCTCCGCCCTCTCTGGAAACACCATATATTTT. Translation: CASSSFSALSGNTIYF.

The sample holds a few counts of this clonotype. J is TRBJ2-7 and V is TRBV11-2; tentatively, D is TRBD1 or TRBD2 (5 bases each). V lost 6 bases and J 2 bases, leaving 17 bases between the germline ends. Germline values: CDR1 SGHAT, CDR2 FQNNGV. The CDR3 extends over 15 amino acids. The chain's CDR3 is CASRNSGTATYEQYF. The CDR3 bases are TGTGCCAGCAGAAACTCCGGGACCGCAACCTACGAGCAGTACTTC.

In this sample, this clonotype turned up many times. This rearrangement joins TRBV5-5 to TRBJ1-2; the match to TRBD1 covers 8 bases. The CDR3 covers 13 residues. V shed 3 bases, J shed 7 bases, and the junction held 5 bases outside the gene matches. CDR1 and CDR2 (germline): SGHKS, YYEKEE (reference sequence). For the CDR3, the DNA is TGTGCCAGCAGCTCACGCACAGGGGGTGGCTACACCTTC. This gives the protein CASSSRTGGGYTF.

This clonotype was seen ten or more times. Here the CDR3 reads CASSLQSEGYTF. CDR3 sequence (DNA): TGTGCCAGCAGCTTACAGAGCGAAGGCTACACCTTC. The chain joins TRBV7-9 to TRBJ1-2; D gene unclear. CDR3 length equals 12 residues. Germline CDR1 and CDR2: SEHNR and FQNEAQ (reference sequence). V gave up 2 bases and J gave up 8 bases, with 9 bases separating them.

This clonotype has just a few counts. CDR3 loop: CSARSFREAAKNIQYF. CDR3 DNA sequence: TGCAGTGCTAGATCCTTTCGAGAGGCTGCCAAAAACATTCAGTACTTC. The chain joins TRBV20-1 to TRBJ2-4; D unresolved. V was trimmed by 2 bases and J by 1 base, leaving 15 bases between them. Germline V CDR1 and CDR2: DFQATT, SNEGSKA (reference sequence). The CDR3 extends over 16 amino acids.

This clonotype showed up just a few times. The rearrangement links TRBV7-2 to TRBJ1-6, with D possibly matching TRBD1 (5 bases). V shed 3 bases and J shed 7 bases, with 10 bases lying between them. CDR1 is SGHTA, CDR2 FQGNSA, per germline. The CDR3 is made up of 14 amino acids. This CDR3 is CASSFGRTNSPLHF. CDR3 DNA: TGTGCCAGCAGCTTCGGACGGACAAATTCACCCCTCCACTTT. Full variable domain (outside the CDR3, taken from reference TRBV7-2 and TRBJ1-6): GAGVSQSPSNKVTEKGKDVELRCDPISGHTALYWYRQSLGQGLEFLIYFQGNSAPDKSGLPSDRFSAERTGGSVSTLTIQRTQQEDSAVYLCASSFGRTNSPLHFGNGTRLTVT.

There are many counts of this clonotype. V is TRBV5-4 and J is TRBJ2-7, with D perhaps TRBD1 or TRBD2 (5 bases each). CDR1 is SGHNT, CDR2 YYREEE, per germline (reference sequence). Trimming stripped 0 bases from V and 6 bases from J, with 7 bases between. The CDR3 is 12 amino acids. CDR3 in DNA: TGTGCCAGCAGCTTGGTGGGGACCGAGCAGTACTTC. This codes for CASSLVGTEQYF. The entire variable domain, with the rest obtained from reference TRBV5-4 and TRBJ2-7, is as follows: ETGVTQSPTHLIKTRGQQVTLRCSSQSGHNTVSWYQQALGQGPQFIFQYYREEENGRGNFPPRFSGLQFPNYSSELNVNALELDDSALYLCASSLVGTEQYFGPGTRLTVT.